This T cell receptor (beta chain) was documented in a study of post-analysis software for immune sequencing data. In the study overall: Both relapsing-remitting and secondary progressive multiple sclerosis featured among the disease courses, as did progressive-relapsing multiple sclerosis.

Unique molecular identifiers featured in each of the TCR beta cDNA libraries. The authors obtained some 500,000 cDNA molecules from about 0.94 to 9.7 million T cells. TCRdb fed the PCR reads into MiXCR, producing one record per CDR3 protein. The sample yields 250,000 to 300,000 distinct CDR3 sequences, about 38% seen once. This clonotype was detected ten times or more. Its matching antigen is unknown. The CDR3 runs to 14 residues. Trimming took 6 bases from V and 2 from J, leaving 15 bases between them. Germline V gives CDR1 DFQATT, CDR2 SNEGSKA (reference sequence). Study-wide results and caveats: Among a few TRBV segments more frequent in patients than controls were TRBV5-6, TRBV5-1 and TRBV20-1. By F measure, strong co-clustering occurred among samples prepared in the same batch. Relative to controls, patients with multiple sclerosis showed significantly lower normalized Chao1 diversity.

The sample taken for sequencing was blood. This rearrangement joins TRBV20-1 to TRBJ2-3; D is unresolved. This receptor was taken from a girl between 5 and 17 years old with multiple sclerosis. CDR3 residues: CSAFSGPSTDTQYF. The DNA for the CDR3 is TGCAGTGCCTTCAGTGGACCATCCACAGATACGCAGTATTTT.